This TCR beta chain stems from a study of blood T cell repertoires in COVID-19. Turning to the study itself: The United States, Italy and Spain provided the acute and convalescent COVID-19 samples. PBMCs, B-cell-depleted T cells, or T cells were the source of the cDNA or gDNA that made up the material.

The CDR3 is made up of 16 amino acids. With 5 bases clipped from V and 3 bases from J, the junction kept 9 bases outside the gene matches. The germline V gene encodes CDR1 MDHEN and CDR2 SYDVKM. The data were produced by immunoSEQ multiplex PCR, yet TCRdb's version contains in-frame clones alone and is incomplete. Among a few hundred thousand clones, around 90% were seen once, and the ten largest hold 3.5% to 5%. Individuals drawn from 24 US areas were roughly 18 to 89 years old. Clinical history as reported by participants underpinned cohort assignment. This sequence joins TRBV28 and TRBJ1-2, with 10 bases that match TRBD1. This receptor was taken from a woman between 18 and 29 years old with acute COVID-19. The source material was PBMCs or T cells enriched from blood (not recorded which). CDR3 nucleotide sequence: TGTGCCAGCAGTACGGGACAGGGGAGTCGTGACTATGGCTACACCTTC. Translating it yields CASSTGQGSRDYGYTF.